The source of this TCR beta chain is a study of prognosis after radiotherapy for stage I lung cancer. Study-wide results and caveats: A difference in TRBV and TRBJ gene usage was reportedly seen between patients with and without metastases. When patients developed distant metastases, their Shannon entropy after stereotactic body radiation therapy was lower.

Genomic DNA yielded TCR beta CDR3, amplified by two-round multiplex PCR. First-round PCR amplification was performed with primers specific to each TRBV and TRBJ gene. Universal primers drove the second round of PCR amplification. In TCRdb, the multiplex PCR reads were re-called with MiXCR into one record per CDR3 protein. The repertoire holds about 34,000 distinct CDR3 sequences, with nearly 35% as singletons. There are many counts of this clonotype. Its antigen is unknown. The CDR3 has 14 residues. V was trimmed by 3 bases and J by 1 base, leaving 10 bases between them. Germline CDR1 reads SGHRS; CDR2 reads YFSETQ.

The TCR sequence derives from a donor at least 50 years old with non-small cell lung cancer. The chain recombines TRBV5-1 with TRBJ1-1; tentatively, D is TRBD1 (5 bases). Sequencing used PBMCs, obtained before or after stereotactic body radiation therapy (not recorded which). The CDR3 here is CASSWGGENTEAFF. Written as DNA, the CDR3 is TGCGCCAGCAGCTGGGGGGGGGAGAACACTGAAGCTTTCTTT. Full variable domain (rest looked up from reference TRBV5-1 and TRBJ1-1): KAGVTQTPRYLIKTRGQQVTLSCSPISGHRSVSWYQQTPGQGLQFLFEYFSETQRNKGNFPGRFSGRQFSNSRSEMNVSTLELGDSALYLCASSWGGENTEAFFGQGTRLTVV.